This record covers a single TCR beta chain. Produced via immunoSEQ multiplex PCR; TCRdb's table is partial and in-frame only. The sample consists of roughly 500,000 clones, roughly 85% of them appearing once. The data stem from a study of Ad26.COV2.S vaccination and SARS-CoV-2 variants. Noted treatment: around 19 received Ad26.COV2.S at low or high dose, single or two shots; roughly five received placebo; per-sample allocation not given. Sampling happened 63 days after the first vaccine or placebo injection. Trimming took 2 bases from V and 4 from J, leaving 14 bases between them. This CDR3 spans 15 amino acids. CDR1 MNHEY and CDR2 SVGEGT come from the germline V gene.

The clonotype originates from a person aged 18-60 years who received the Ad26.COV2.S COVID-19 vaccine or a placebo. The rearrangement links TRBV6-2 or TRBV6-3 to TRBJ1-2; D remains ambiguous. Sequencing used peripheral blood, obtained in a trial of Ad26.COV2.S vaccine versus placebo. CDR3 sequence (DNA): TGTGCCAGCAGTTACGGATTTAGTTTTTCCTATGGCTACACCTTC. Its translation is CASSYGFSFSYGYTF.